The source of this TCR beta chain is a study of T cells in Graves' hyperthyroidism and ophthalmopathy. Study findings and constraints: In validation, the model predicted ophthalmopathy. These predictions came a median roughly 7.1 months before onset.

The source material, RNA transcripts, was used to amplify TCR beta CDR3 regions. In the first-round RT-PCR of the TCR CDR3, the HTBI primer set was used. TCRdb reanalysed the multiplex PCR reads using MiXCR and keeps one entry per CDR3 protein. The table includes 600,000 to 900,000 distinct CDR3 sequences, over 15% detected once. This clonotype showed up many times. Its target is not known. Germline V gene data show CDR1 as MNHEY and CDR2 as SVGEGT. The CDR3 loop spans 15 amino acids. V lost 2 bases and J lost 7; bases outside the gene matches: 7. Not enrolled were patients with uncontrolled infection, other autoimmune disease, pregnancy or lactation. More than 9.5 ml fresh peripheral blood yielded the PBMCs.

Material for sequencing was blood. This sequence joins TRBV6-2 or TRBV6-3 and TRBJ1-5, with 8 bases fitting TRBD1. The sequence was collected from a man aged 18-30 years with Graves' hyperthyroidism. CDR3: CASSYARGLWQPQHF. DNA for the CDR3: TGTGCCAGCAGTTACGCCAGGGGGCTGTGGCAGCCCCAGCATTTT.